Below are 25 T cell receptor beta chains sequenced from a single sample in a study of blood T cell repertoires in COVID-19. The repertoire was sequenced with immunoSEQ multiplex PCR; TCRdb's copy has only in-frame clones and lacks some. The data show roughly 250,000 clones, with more than 65% seen just once and 4% to 4.5% held by the top ten. Sequencing used peripheral blood. The origin of the receptors is a woman in her forties with active or convalescent COVID-19.

J is TRBJ1-1 and V is TRBV28, with 7 positions matching TRBD1. Looked up from germline, CDR1 is MDHEN and CDR2 is SYDVKM. V trimming: 8 bases; J trimming: 5 bases; junction bases outside the gene matches: 8. This CDR3 is built from 13 residues. This CDR3 reads CASRQGGRTEAFF. In nucleotides, the CDR3 is TGTGCCAGCCGACAGGGCGGTCGGACTGAAGCTTTCTTT. Using reference TRBV28 and TRBJ1-1 for the parts outside the CDR3, the full variable domain is DVKVTQSSRYLVKRTGEKVFLECVQDMDHENMFWYRQDPGLGLRLIYFSYDVKMKEKGDIPEGYSVSREKKERFSLILESASTNQTSMYLCASRQGGRTEAFFGQGTRLTVV.

In regard to this clone: Other DNA sequences within the sample encode an identical CDR3. The V and J genes are TRBV11-2 and TRBJ1-3, with TRBD1 as a possible D gene (5 bases). The CDR3 has 13 residues. V lost 3 bases and J 4 bases, leaving 7 bases between the germline ends. Germline V gene lookup returns CDR1 SGHAT and CDR2 FQNNGV. CDR3 DNA: TGTGCCAGCAGCTTCCAGGGCGGAAACACCATATATTTT. It codes for CASSFQGGNTIYF.

V usage is TRBV19 and J usage is TRBJ1-6; D remains unclear. Looked up from germline, CDR1 is LNHDA and CDR2 is SQIVND (reference sequence). CDR3 length equals 17 residues. The ends were cut back, 6 bases at V and 5 bases at J, with 20 bases in the middle. CDR3 in amino acids: CASSQLVGGPNNSPLHF. The CDR3 nucleotides are TGTGCCAGTAGCCAGTTGGTCGGCGGGCCCAATAATTCACCCCTCCACTTT.

The V gene is TRBV28, the J gene TRBJ1-2; possible D gene TRBD1, 5 bases. Germline values: CDR1 MDHEN, CDR2 SYDVKM. The CDR3 sequence is 13 residues long. The V end was cut by 2 bases, the J end by 3 bases, with 7 bases between. DNA for the CDR3: TGTGCCAGCAGTTTAGCGGGGGACTATGGCTACACCTTC. Its protein product is CASSLAGDYGYTF.

This clone occurred a few times. This chain joins TRBV28 and TRBJ1-2, with D possibly matching TRBD1 (6 bases). The ends were cut back, 5 bases at V and 4 bases at J, with 11 bases in the middle. The germline V gene encodes CDR1 MDHEN and CDR2 SYDVKM. The CDR3 extends over 13 amino acids. CDR3 sequence: CASSPTQGYGYTF. DNA of the CDR3: TGTGCCAGCAGTCCCACACAGGGCTATGGCTACACCTTC.

This chain's CDR3 is CASSPPGTDLYEQYV. CDR3 in DNA: TGTGCCAGCAGTCCCCCCGGGACAGACCTCTACGAGCAGTACGTC. This sequence joins TRBV28 and TRBJ2-7; TRBD1 aligns across 7 bases. Trimming removed 5 bases from V and 3 bases from J; junction bases left unmatched: 10. This CDR3 has 15 amino acids. CDR1 MDHEN and CDR2 SYDVKM come from the germline V gene.

The chain uses TRBV9 and TRBJ1-1, with D maybe TRBD1 (6 bases). The germline V gene encodes CDR1 SGDLS and CDR2 YYNGEE. This CDR3 has 14 amino acids. Trimming removed 3 bases at V and 8 bases at J, with 17 bases between. This CDR3 reads CASSATHRVGEAFF. The CDR3, as DNA: TGTGCCAGCAGCGCAACTCACAGGGTCGGGGAAGCTTTCTTT.

This clone occurred once. The chain combines TRBV5-1 with TRBJ1-2, with TRBD1 matching over 11 bases. CDR1 and CDR2 (germline): SGHRS, YFSETQ. V gave up 0 bases and J gave up 4 bases; unmatched junction bases: 5. There are 16 residues in the CDR3. The CDR3 DNA reads as TGCGCCAGCAGCTTGGCCGGACAGGGGGCTGGCTATGGCTACACCTTC. Its translation is CASSLAGQGAGYGYTF. Full variable domain (remainder filled in from reference TRBV5-1 and TRBJ1-2): KAGVTQTPRYLIKTRGQQVTLSCSPISGHRSVSWYQQTPGQGLQFLFEYFSETQRNKGNFPGRFSGRQFSNSRSEMNVSTLELGDSALYLCASSLAGQGAGYGYTFGSGTRLTVV.

The chain uses TRBV5-6 and TRBJ2-2, with D tentatively TRBD2 (5 bases). Trimming cost V 0 bases and J 0 bases, with 15 bases left between them. The CDR3 contains 18 residues. From germline, CDR1 is SGHDT and CDR2 YYEEEE. The CDR3 here is CASSLGWGSDANTGELFF. The CDR3 coding sequence is TGTGCCAGCAGCTTGGGGTGGGGTAGCGATGCGAACACCGGGGAGCTGTTTTTT.

This chain links TRBV10-3 with TRBJ2-6; D is undetermined. Per germline, CDR1 ENHRY and CDR2 SYGVKD. The CDR3 is made up of 16 amino acids. Trimming cost V 4 bases and J 0 bases, with 10 bases left between them. CDR3 DNA sequence: TGTGCCATCAGTGCCGACGGGTACTCTGGGGCCAACGTCCTGACTTTC. Translating gives CAISADGYSGANVLTF.

The V and J genes are TRBV9 and TRBJ2-3; the D gene is possibly TRBD1 (5 bases). Germline V lookup: CDR1 SGDLS, CDR2 YYNGEE. This CDR3 has 15 amino acids. Trimming stripped 0 bases from V and 1 base from J, with 9 bases between. In DNA form, the CDR3 reads TGTGCCAGCAGCGTAGAGGGCAGGGGCACAGATACGCAGTATTTT. This translates into CASSVEGRGTDTQYF.

The chain joins TRBV28 to TRBJ1-5; 7 bases are shared with TRBD1. Germline CDR1 MDHEN, CDR2 SYDVKM. The CDR3 spans 15 residues. V dropped 6 bases and J dropped 2; count of bases not matched to a gene: 7. CDR3 region: CASSLQGKGNQPQHF. The DNA of the CDR3 is TGTGCCAGCAGCTTACAGGGGAAGGGCAATCAGCCCCAGCATTTT. Full variable domain (remainder filled in from reference TRBV28 and TRBJ1-5): DVKVTQSSRYLVKRTGEKVFLECVQDMDHENMFWYRQDPGLGLRLIYFSYDVKMKEKGDIPEGYSVSREKKERFSLILESASTNQTSMYLCASSLQGKGNQPQHFGDGTRLSIL.

As for this clone: Other DNA sequences of this sample code for an identical CDR3. The V and J genes are TRBV3-1 (or the pseudogene TRBV3-2) and TRBJ2-3; D is undetermined. Trimming left V 2 bases short and J 6 bases short, with 3 bases between. Germline V gene data show CDR1 as LGHDT and CDR2 as YNNKEL (reference sequence). This CDR3 has 11 amino acids. The CDR3 DNA reads TGTGCCAGCAGCCAACTGGATACGCAGTATTTT. This sequence encodes CASSQLDTQYF.

V and J are TRBV2 and TRBJ1-3; a weak D match, TRBD1 (5 bases). CDR1 and CDR2 from the germline V gene are SNHLY and FYNNEI. The ends were cut back, 6 bases at V and 0 bases at J, with 9 bases in the middle. The CDR3 is made up of 14 amino acids. The CDR3 sequence is CASSRENSGNTIYF. Written as DNA, the CDR3 is TGTGCCAGCAGCAGGGAAAACTCTGGAAACACCATATATTTT.

This chain connects TRBV18 to TRBJ2-7, with 7 bases that match TRBD1. Per germline, CDR1 KGHSH and CDR2 LQKENI. Germline trimming cut 3 bases from V and 6 bases from J; bases unmatched to any gene: 11. There are 15 residues in the CDR3. The CDR3 loop reads CASSPRQGGPSEQYF. The CDR3 nucleotides read TGTGCCAGCTCACCCAGACAGGGTGGGCCTAGCGAGCAGTACTTC.

The V call is TRBV11-3, the J call TRBJ2-5, with 7 nucleotides matching TRBD1. CDR1 is SGHNT and CDR2 is YENEEA in the germline V gene. The CDR3 has 14 amino acids. The junction had 5 bases not matched to a gene; V was cut back by 6 bases and J by 1 base. The CDR3 loop reads CASSIQGSQETQYF. DNA of the CDR3: TGTGCCAGCAGTATACAGGGGAGCCAAGAGACCCAGTACTTC.

The chain uses TRBV28 and TRBJ1-1; a weak D match, TRBD1 (6 bases). Germline CDR1 reads MDHEN; CDR2 reads SYDVKM. Trimming left V 7 bases short and J 1 base short, with 7 bases between. The CDR3 loop spans 12 amino acids. The CDR3 nucleotides are TGTGCCAGCAAACAGGGGAACACTGAAGCTTTCTTT. Protein product: CASKQGNTEAFF.

The V call is TRBV7-9, the J call TRBJ2-3; the match to TRBD1 covers 11 bases. Per germline, CDR1 SEHNR and CDR2 FQNEAQ (reference sequence). V trimming: 1 base; J trimming: 2 bases; junction bases outside the gene matches: 2. The CDR3 has 16 amino acids. CDR3 nucleotides: TGTGCCAGCAGCTTAGGGACAGGGGGCCCCACAGATACGCAGTATTTT. Protein sequence: CASSLGTGGPTDTQYF.

This chain links TRBV4-1 with TRBJ2-7; 12 bases map to TRBD1. CDR1 is MGHRA and CDR2 is YSYEKL in the germline V gene. V shed 5 bases and J 4 bases; nucleotides not matched to a gene: 6. The CDR3 consists of 15 residues. The CDR3 sequence: CASSFRDRGQYEQYF. The CDR3 DNA reads as TGCGCCAGCAGCTTCCGGGACAGGGGGCAGTACGAGCAGTACTTC.

The chain recombines TRBV15 with TRBJ1-2, with D perhaps matching TRBD1 (6 bases). Deletions cut 5 bases from V and 3 bases from J, with 10 bases between. This CDR3 is built from 13 residues. CDR1 is LNHNV and CDR2 is YYDKDF in the germline V gene (reference sequence). The CDR3 DNA reads TGTGCCACCAGCGGGGGGGCCCACTATGGCTACACCTTC. It is translated as CATSGGAHYGYTF.

The chain uses TRBV10-3 and TRBJ2-3; 9 bases are shared with TRBD2. Germline assignment: CDR1 ENHRY and CDR2 SYGVKD. This CDR3 has 16 residues. Unmatched junction bases numbered 8, after V lost 5 bases and J lost 2 bases. CDR3 sequence reads: CAISSISGGDTDTQYF. CDR3 sequence (DNA): TGTGCCATCAGTAGTATTAGCGGGGGCGACACAGATACGCAGTATTTT.

The gene calls are TRBV10-3 and TRBJ2-1; 12 positions match TRBD2. Trimming cost V 3 bases and J 8 bases; bases outside gene matches: 2. CDR1 ENHRY and CDR2 SYGVKD come from the germline V gene. The CDR3 totals 14 residues. The CDR3 DNA is TGTGCCATCAGTGAACTAGCGGGGGGTCATGAGCAGTTCTTC. This translates into CAISELAGGHEQFF.

In its sample, this clone was seen many times. This chain connects TRBV5-5 to TRBJ2-7; no firm D call. This CDR3 contains 13 residues. Germline CDR1 SGHKS, CDR2 YYEKEE (reference sequence). V lost 0 bases, J lost 4 bases, and 8 bases lay in between. CDR3 in amino acids: CASSLEHGYEQYV. The CDR3 bases are TGTGCCAGCAGCTTGGAACACGGGTACGAGCAGTACGTC.

The V and J genes are TRBV11-2 and TRBJ1-1; the D is unclear. The CDR3 totals 14 residues. CDR1 is SGHAT and CDR2 is FQNNGV in the germline V gene. V dropped 5 bases and J dropped 5 bases, with 15 bases sitting between them. CDR3 loop: CASSTRRAVTEAFF. The DNA of the CDR3 is TGTGCCAGCAGCACCAGGAGGGCGGTAACTGAAGCTTTCTTT.

The CDR3 spells CASSRDRGEKGYTF. CDR3 DNA sequence: TGTGCCAGCAGTCGGGACAGGGGGGAGAAGGGCTACACCTTC. The V gene is TRBV7-9, the J gene TRBJ1-2; 11 nucleotides agree with TRBD1. V gave up 6 bases and J gave up 8 bases; unmatched junction bases: 8. Germline lookup yields CDR1 SEHNR and CDR2 FQNEAQ (reference sequence). This CDR3 comprises 14 residues.